The 12 T cell receptor beta chains below all came from one sample that was sequenced in a study of blood T cells in healthy people across ages. Primers used in a second PCR of roughly 7 to 12 cycles were a sample-barcoded 5' primer and a J-beta primer mix. TCRdb redid the calling of the 5' RACE reads with MiXCR, one entry per CDR3 protein. The table has hundreds of thousands of distinct CDR3 sequences, 40% to 45% seen once. Sequencing was done on a sample of blood. Receptor source: a man aged 80 or over in good health.

The chain employs TRBV11-3 and TRBJ2-1; 7 bases fit TRBD2. J lost 0 bases, V lost 4 bases, and 3 bases had no gene match. The CDR3 totals 15 residues. The germline CDR1 and CDR2 sequences are SGHNT and YENEEA. The CDR3: CASSSGRVSYNEQFF. The CDR3 bases are TGTGCCAGCAGCTCTGGGAGGGTCTCCTACAATGAGCAGTTCTTC.

V usage is TRBV7-6 and J usage is TRBJ2-1; 9 positions match TRBD1. Germline-derived CDR1 and CDR2 are SGHVS and FNYEAQ. Trimming removed 8 bases from V and 6 bases from J; junction bases left unmatched: 8. The CDR3 is made up of 14 amino acids. The CDR3 DNA is TGTGCCAGCTCCGGGACAGGGAGTCTCAATGAGCAGTTCTTC. This codes for CASSGTGSLNEQFF.

The V gene is TRBV6-2 or TRBV6-3, the J gene TRBJ2-7, with 9 positions matching TRBD2. J lost 12 bases, V lost 2 bases, and 8 bases had no gene match. Germline V gives CDR1 MNHEY, CDR2 SVGEGT. The CDR3 sequence is 13 residues long. The CDR3 region has the DNA TGTGCCAGCAGTTACGGGACCGGGACTAGCCTGTACTTC. As protein: CASSYGTGTSLYF.

The chain has TRBV29-1 and TRBJ2-5, with D perhaps matching TRBD1 or TRBD2 (5 bases each). This CDR3 has 14 amino acids. Trimming left V 3 bases short and J 1 base short, with 12 bases between. CDR1 is SQVTM and CDR2 is ANQGSEA in the germline V gene. CDR3 residues: CSVELGRLQETQYF. CDR3 bases: TGCAGCGTTGAGTTGGGACGGCTCCAAGAGACCCAGTACTTC.

The rearrangement links TRBV6-5 to TRBJ2-5; no clear D. The CDR3 spans 13 residues. Germline CDR1 MNHEY, CDR2 SVGAGI. V lost 6 bases to trimming and J lost 2 bases, with 10 bases between them. The CDR3 nucleotides are TGTGCCAGCAGCTGGAGTTATCAAGAGACCCAGTACTTC. Protein product: CASSWSYQETQYF.

The V gene is TRBV21-1, the J gene TRBJ1-4; TRBD1 is the table's D call, not checked against the DNA. TRBV21-1 is classified as a pseudogene. The CDR3 runs to 12 residues. CDR3: CASGGGSKKLFF. As DNA, the CDR3 is TGTGCCAGCGGAGGGGGCTCGAAAAAACTGTTTTTT.

This clonotype was picked up one time. Germline and junction disagree at one end, which may indicate a read error. CDR3 in amino acids: CVSGARRGSYEQYF. Written as DNA, the CDR3 is TGTGTCAGCGGGGCCCGAAGGGGTTCCTACGAGCAGTACTTC. This chain uses TRBV6-5 with TRBJ2-7, with 7 bases matching TRBD2. This CDR3 has 14 amino acids. Germline V gene lookup returns CDR1 MNHEY and CDR2 SVGAGI.

The rearrangement joins TRBV3-1 to TRBJ1-2, with D uncertain. CDR1 is LGHDT, CDR2 YNNKEL, per germline (reference sequence). V shed 6 bases and J shed 1 base, with 18 bases lying between them. The length of the CDR3 is 16 residues. CDR3 in amino acids: CASRVWSRTYNYGYTF. The CDR3 nucleotides read TGTGCCAGCAGGGTTTGGAGTCGAACTTATAACTATGGCTACACCTTC.

The J gene is TRBJ2-1, the V gene TRBV21-1. TRBV21-1 has pseudogene status. The CDR3 sequence is 14 residues long. CDR3 sequence: CASSIRVWYNEQFF. CDR3 nucleotide sequence: TGTGCCAGCAGCATTCGAGTATGGTACAATGAGCAGTTCTTC.

The chain carries TRBV6-4 and TRBJ2-3, with 7 bases matching TRBD1. The CDR3 is 16 residues long. V gave up 2 bases and J gave up 3 bases; unmatched junction bases: 8. Germline-derived CDR1 and CDR2 are MRHNA and SNTAGT. The CDR3 nucleotides are TGTGCCAGCAGTGACCAGGGACAGACGGCAACAGATACGCAGTATTTT. Amino acids: CASSDQGQTATDTQYF.

This chain links TRBV7-2 with TRBJ1-5; TRBD1 agrees at 8 bases. CDR3 size: 15 residues. V shed 0 bases and J 4 bases; nucleotides not matched to a gene: 2. Germline CDR1 is SGHTA and CDR2 is FQGNSA. CDR3 in amino acids: CASSLAGQVNQPQHF. The CDR3 DNA sequence: TGTGCCAGCAGCTTAGCGGGACAGGTTAATCAGCCCCAGCATTTT.

This chain connects TRBV29-1 to TRBJ2-1, with TRBD2 matching 7 bases. The ends lost 4 bases at V and 6 bases at J; junction bases unmatched: 9. This CDR3 spans 14 amino acids. Per germline, CDR1 SQVTM and CDR2 ANQGSEA. CDR3 sequence reads: CSVVRTGGTNEQFF. CDR3 sequence (DNA): TGCAGCGTTGTACGAACGGGAGGTACCAATGAGCAGTTCTTC.